Below are 20 T cell receptor beta chains sequenced from a single sample in a study of T-cell memory formation after mild COVID-19 (dated by TCRdb to the early 2020s). Library construction relied on 5' RACE. TCRdb records Illumina NovaSeq 6000 as the sequencer. TCRdb reprocessing: public reads trimmed at Q25 with fastp, clones called with MiXCR, in-frame beta chains kept. For every CDR3 protein sequence, its rows merge into one entry that carries the most common genes and DNA. The sample data list approximately 290,000 distinct CDR3 sequences, and 8% to 9% of these were observed just once. Clones ranked in the top ten supply 20% to 25% of the sample. Sequencing was done on a sample of PBMCs or a T cell subset sorted from them (not recorded which). The receptors come from a man between 18 and 35 years old who had mild COVID-19 (a few samples of this study predate the infection). The sample titles of this study are shuffled in the database, so cell type and time point are left out; the donor was told from shared clones.

In its sample, this clonotype was seen many times. J is TRBJ2-2 and V is TRBV29-1; unclear D gene. V was shortened by 3 bases and J by 4 bases, with 9 bases between the two germline ends. This CDR3 has 13 residues. The V gene's germline CDR1 is SQVTM and CDR2 ANQGSEA. The CDR3 protein is CSVDGLGTGELFF. CDR3 nucleotides: TGCAGCGTTGACGGCCTAGGCACCGGGGAGCTGTTTTTT.

This clonotype appeared many times. The chain recombines TRBV28 with TRBJ2-5; 7 bases are shared with TRBD2. J lost 5 bases, V lost 7 bases, and 13 bases had no gene match. The CDR3 has 15 residues. Germline assignment: CDR1 MDHEN and CDR2 SYDVKM. CDR3 in DNA: TGTGCCAGCACCCCAGCCCGATTGGGGGGGGAGACCCAGTACTTC. Its translation is CASTPARLGGETQYF.

The chain is built from TRBV28 and TRBJ1-4; D call uncertain. The CDR3 runs 12 residues. V lost 6 bases and J 10 bases, leaving 12 bases between the germline ends. Germline V gives CDR1 MDHEN, CDR2 SYDVKM. The CDR3 nucleotides are TGTGCCAGCAGCCGGGCCGTGGGAAAACTGTTTTTT. Its translation: CASSRAVGKLFF.

This clonotype appeared a few times. The V and J genes are TRBV20-1 and TRBJ1-2; 11 bases line up with TRBD1. The length of the CDR3 is 16 residues. The junction had 10 bases not matched to a gene; V was cut back by 3 bases and J by 4 bases. Germline-derived CDR1 and CDR2 are DFQATT and SNEGSKA (reference sequence). This CDR3 is CSASGQGADKSYGYTF. DNA for the CDR3: TGCAGTGCTAGTGGACAGGGGGCAGATAAGAGCTATGGCTACACCTTC.

This clonotype occurred a few times. The chain has TRBV7-3 and TRBJ2-3; D gene uncertain. From germline, CDR1 is SGHTA and CDR2 FQGTGA. V was trimmed by 5 bases and J by 0 bases, leaving 12 bases between them. This CDR3 has 15 amino acids. CDR3 loop: CASSPDGPSTDTQYF. For the CDR3, the DNA is TGTGCCAGCAGCCCGGACGGACCTAGCACAGATACGCAGTATTTT.

This clonotype has a count of ten or more. The rearrangement uses TRBV4-1 and TRBJ2-1; TRBD2 agrees at 11 bases. The CDR3 totals 16 residues. Germline V lookup: CDR1 MGHRA, CDR2 YSYEKL. The ends lost 2 bases at V and 3 bases at J; junction bases unmatched: 3. The DNA of the CDR3 is TGCGCCAGCAGCCAACTACTAGCGGGAGACTACAATGAGCAGTTCTTC. Amino acid sequence: CASSQLLAGDYNEQFF.

There are a few counts of this clonotype. The chain joins TRBV30 to TRBJ2-3; possibly TRBD1 for D (6 bases). Per germline, CDR1 GTSNPN and CDR2 SVGIG (reference sequence). V lost 8 bases to trimming and J lost 9 bases, with 18 bases between them. The length of the CDR3 is 12 residues. CDR3 DNA sequence: TGTGCCCTTACTGGGGGCTCGGGGACGCAGTATTTT. Translating it yields CALTGGSGTQYF.

The chain joins TRBV5-1 to TRBJ1-3; D ambiguous. CDR1 and CDR2 from the germline V gene are SGHRS and YFSETQ. V was cut by 0 bases and J by 0 bases, with 4 bases left in between. This CDR3 is 14 amino acids long. The CDR3 sequence: CASSLGDSGNTIYF. CDR3 sequence (DNA): TGCGCCAGCAGCTTGGGGGACTCTGGAAACACCATATATTTT.

This clonotype turned up a few times. The rearrangement uses TRBV5-1 and TRBJ1-2, with D tentatively TRBD1 (5 bases). Germline V gene lookup returns CDR1 SGHRS and CDR2 YFSETQ. V was clipped by 4 bases and J by 4 bases, with 8 bases between them. CDR3 length equals 12 residues. This CDR3 is CASSKDIYGYTF. DNA of the CDR3: TGCGCCAGCAGCAAGGACATCTATGGCTACACCTTC.

This clonotype came up many times. The J gene is TRBJ2-7, the V gene TRBV11-2, with D uncertain. V was shortened by 1 base and J by 4 bases, with 11 bases between the two germline ends. This CDR3 spans 14 amino acids. Germline CDR1 SGHAT, CDR2 FQNNGV. CDR3 amino acids: CASSLVTPRYEQYV. CDR3 bases: TGTGCCAGCAGCTTAGTAACCCCTCGGTACGAGCAGTACGTC.

This clonotype was counted between two and nine times. The chain uses TRBV7-6 and TRBJ1-2; no clear D gene. V lost 2 bases to trimming and J lost 8 bases, with 12 bases between them. The CDR3 extends over 13 amino acids. The germline gives CDR1 SGHVS, CDR2 FNYEAQ. As DNA, the CDR3 is TGTGCCAGCAGCTTAATTCAGTTGCAGGGCTACACCTTC. Amino acids: CASSLIQLQGYTF. The full variable domain, with the rest looked up from reference TRBV7-6 and TRBJ1-2, is GAGVSQSPRYKVTKRGQDVALRCDPISGHVSLYWYRQALGQGPEFLTYFNYEAQQDKSGLPNDRFSAERPEGSISTLTIQRTEQRDSAMYRCASSLIQLQGYTFGSGTRLTVV.

The chain carries TRBV5-1 and TRBJ2-2, with a possible D match to TRBD1 (5 bases). Germline CDR1 is SGHRS and CDR2 is YFSETQ. CDR3 size: 12 residues. The V gene lost 2 bases and the J gene lost 7 bases, with 6 bases spanning the gap. The CDR3 loop is CASSLQVGELFF. The CDR3 region has the DNA TGCGCCAGCAGCTTACAGGTCGGGGAGCTGTTTTTT.

This clonotype was picked up a small number of times. The chain uses TRBV20-1 and TRBJ2-7; D might be TRBD1 (6 bases). This CDR3 has 14 amino acids. Trimming cost V 3 bases and J 0 bases, with 12 bases left between them. From germline, CDR1 is DFQATT and CDR2 SNEGSKA (reference sequence). The CDR3 DNA follows: TGCAGTGCTAGCCCGGGACAAAGCTCCTACGAGCAGTACTTC. It encodes CSASPGQSSYEQYF.

The V gene is TRBV5-1, the J gene TRBJ1-2; maybe TRBD1 (5 bases). The CDR3 is 13 residues long. In germline, CDR1 is SGHRS, CDR2 YFSETQ. The germline V and J ends were trimmed by 5 bases and 5 bases, with 13 bases remaining between them. In DNA, the CDR3 is TGCGCCAGCAGGTTGAAAACAGGATATGGCTACACCTTC. Translated, it gives CASRLKTGYGYTF.

This clonotype was detected only a few times. The chain has TRBV12-3 or TRBV12-4 and TRBJ2-3; 7 bases map to TRBD2. This CDR3 is 13 amino acids long. Trimming cost V 5 bases and J 6 bases; bases outside gene matches: 5. The CDR3 spells CASSRTSDDTQYF. The DNA of the CDR3 is TGTGCCAGCAGTCGTACTAGCGATGATACGCAGTATTTT.

This clonotype was observed a few times. The gene calls are TRBV3-1 and TRBJ1-1; D remains ambiguous. Germline V lookup: CDR1 LGHDT, CDR2 YNNKEL (reference sequence). This CDR3 spans 14 amino acids. Trimming stripped 0 bases from V and 5 bases from J, with 10 bases between. CDR3: CASSQELDRTEAFF. CDR3 nucleotide sequence: TGTGCCAGCAGCCAAGAATTAGATAGGACTGAAGCTTTCTTT.

This clonotype occurred many times. This CDR3 is CATQEAGGEQYV. Here the CDR3 DNA reads TGTGCCACCCAGGAGGCAGGGGGCGAGCAGTACGTC. The chain employs TRBV6-2 or TRBV6-3 and TRBJ2-7; 7 bases map to TRBD1. The CDR3 sequence is 12 residues long. Per the germline V gene, CDR1 is MNHEY and CDR2 is SVGEGT. The J segment lost 6 bases and the V segment lost 10 bases, leaving 9 bases of the junction unmatched.

A few counts support this clonotype. CDR3 sequence reads: CASSSQSGRSSYNEQFF. Here the CDR3 DNA reads TGTGCCAGCAGCTCGCAATCAGGACGGAGCTCCTACAATGAGCAGTTCTTC. The V and J genes are TRBV7-3 and TRBJ2-1; D unclear. From germline, CDR1 is SGHTA and CDR2 FQGTGA. V lost 4 bases, J lost 0 bases, and 16 bases lay in between. The CDR3 is made up of 17 amino acids.

Written as DNA, the CDR3 is TGCAGTGCTGTCACCGGGCCGACTTGGAGGAAGACCCAGTACTTC. It yields the protein CSAVTGPTWRKTQYF. The chain has TRBV20-1 and TRBJ2-5, with D possibly matching TRBD2 (5 bases). Trimming cost V 5 bases and J 6 bases, with 22 bases left between them. Per the germline V gene, CDR1 is DFQATT and CDR2 is SNEGSKA (reference sequence). This CDR3 is 15 amino acids long.

The chain is built from TRBV7-6 and TRBJ1-2; D gene uncertain. This CDR3 has 14 amino acids. CDR1 and CDR2 (germline): SGHVS, FNYEAQ. Between the trimmed V and J ends, which lost 1 base and 3 bases, there was a span of 9 bases. The CDR3, as DNA: TGTGCCAGCAGCTTAGGACGGATAGACTATGGCTACACCTTC. Its protein is CASSLGRIDYGYTF. Looking up the rest from reference TRBV7-6 and TRBJ1-2 gives the full variable domain: GAGVSQSPRYKVTKRGQDVALRCDPISGHVSLYWYRQALGQGPEFLTYFNYEAQQDKSGLPNDRFSAERPEGSISTLTIQRTEQRDSAMYRCASSLGRIDYGYTFGSGTRLTVV.